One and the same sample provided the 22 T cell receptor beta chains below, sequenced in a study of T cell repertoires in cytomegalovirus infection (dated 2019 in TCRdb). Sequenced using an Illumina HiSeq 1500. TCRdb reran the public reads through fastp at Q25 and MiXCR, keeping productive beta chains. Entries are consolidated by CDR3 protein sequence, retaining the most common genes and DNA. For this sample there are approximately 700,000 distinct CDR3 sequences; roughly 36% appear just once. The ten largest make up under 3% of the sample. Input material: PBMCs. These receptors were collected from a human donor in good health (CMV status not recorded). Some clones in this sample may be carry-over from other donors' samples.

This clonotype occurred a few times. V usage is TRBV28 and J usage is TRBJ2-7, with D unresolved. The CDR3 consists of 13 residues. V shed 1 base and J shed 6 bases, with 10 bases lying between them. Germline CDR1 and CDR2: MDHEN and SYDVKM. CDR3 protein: CASSLLAPSEQYF. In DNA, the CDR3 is TGTGCCAGCAGTTTATTGGCCCCATCCGAGCAGTACTTC.

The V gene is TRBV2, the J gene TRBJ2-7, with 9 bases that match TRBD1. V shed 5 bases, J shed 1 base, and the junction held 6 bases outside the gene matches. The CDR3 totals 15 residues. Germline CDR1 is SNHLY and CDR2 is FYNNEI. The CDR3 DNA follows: TGTGCCAGCAGTTGGGACAGGGTAGGATCCTACGAGCAGTACTTC. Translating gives CASSWDRVGSYEQYF. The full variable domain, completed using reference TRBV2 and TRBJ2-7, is EPEVTQTPSHQVTQMGQEVILRCVPISNHLYFYWYRQILGQKVEFLVSFYNNEISEKSEIFDDQFSVERPDGSNFTLKIRSTKLEDSAMYFCASSWDRVGSYEQYFGPGTRLTVT.

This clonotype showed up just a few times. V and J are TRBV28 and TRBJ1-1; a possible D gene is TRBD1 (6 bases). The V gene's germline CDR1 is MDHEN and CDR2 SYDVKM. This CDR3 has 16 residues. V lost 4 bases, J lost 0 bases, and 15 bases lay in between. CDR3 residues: CASSSPGDGLNTEAFF. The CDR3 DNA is TGTGCCAGCAGTTCCCCAGGGGACGGTTTGAACACTGAAGCTTTCTTT.

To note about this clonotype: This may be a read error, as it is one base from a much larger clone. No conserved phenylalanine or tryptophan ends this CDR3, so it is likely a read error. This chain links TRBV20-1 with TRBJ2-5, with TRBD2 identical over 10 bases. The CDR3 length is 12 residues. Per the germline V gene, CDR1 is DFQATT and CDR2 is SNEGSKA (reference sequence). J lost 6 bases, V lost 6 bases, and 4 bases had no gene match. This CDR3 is CSARAGGKTQYC. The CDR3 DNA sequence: TGCAGTGCGCGAGCGGGGGGGAAGACCCAGTACTGC.

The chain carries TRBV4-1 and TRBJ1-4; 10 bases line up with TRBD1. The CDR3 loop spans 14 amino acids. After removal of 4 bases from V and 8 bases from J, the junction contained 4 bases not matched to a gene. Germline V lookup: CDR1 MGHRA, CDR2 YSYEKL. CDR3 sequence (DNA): TGCGCCAGCAGCCCGGGGACAGGGGAAGAAAAACTGTTTTTT. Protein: CASSPGTGEEKLFF.

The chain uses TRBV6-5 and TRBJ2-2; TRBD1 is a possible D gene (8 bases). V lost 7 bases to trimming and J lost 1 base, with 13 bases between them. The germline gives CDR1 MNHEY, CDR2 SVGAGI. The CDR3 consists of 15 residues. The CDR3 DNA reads TGTGCCAGCAACAACAGGGGGGGGAACACCGGGGAGCTGTTTTTT. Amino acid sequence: CASNNRGGNTGELFF.

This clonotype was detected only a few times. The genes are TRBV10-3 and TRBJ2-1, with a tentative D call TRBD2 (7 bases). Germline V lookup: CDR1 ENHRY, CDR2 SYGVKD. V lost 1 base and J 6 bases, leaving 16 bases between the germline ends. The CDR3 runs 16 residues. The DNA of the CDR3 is TGTGCCATCAGTGAGTGGGGGGGCGGGACCCCCAATGAGCAGTTCTTC. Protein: CAISEWGGGTPNEQFF.

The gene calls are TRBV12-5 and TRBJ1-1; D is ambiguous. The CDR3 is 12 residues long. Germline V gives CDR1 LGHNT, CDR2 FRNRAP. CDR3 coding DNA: TGTGCCACCCGAATGGGCGACGCTGAAGCTTTCTTT. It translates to CATRMGDAEAFF.

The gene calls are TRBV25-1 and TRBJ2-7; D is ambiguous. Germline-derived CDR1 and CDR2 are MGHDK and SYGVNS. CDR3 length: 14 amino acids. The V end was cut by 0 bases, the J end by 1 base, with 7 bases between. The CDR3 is CASSEYHESYEQYF. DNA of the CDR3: TGTGCCAGCAGTGAATATCACGAGTCCTACGAGCAGTACTTC.

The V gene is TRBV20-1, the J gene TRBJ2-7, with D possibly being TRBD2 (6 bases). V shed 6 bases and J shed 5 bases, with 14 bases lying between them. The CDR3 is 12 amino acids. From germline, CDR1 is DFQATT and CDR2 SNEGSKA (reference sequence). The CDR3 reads CSARRRVHEQYF. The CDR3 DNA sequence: TGCAGTGCCCGAAGGAGGGTGCACGAGCAGTACTTC.

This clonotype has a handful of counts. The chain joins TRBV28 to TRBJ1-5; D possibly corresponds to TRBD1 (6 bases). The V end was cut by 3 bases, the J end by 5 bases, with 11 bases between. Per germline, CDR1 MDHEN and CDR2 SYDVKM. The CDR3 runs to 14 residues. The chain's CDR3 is CASSLTGRHQPQHF. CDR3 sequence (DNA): TGTGCCAGCAGTTTGACAGGACGGCATCAGCCCCAGCATTTT.

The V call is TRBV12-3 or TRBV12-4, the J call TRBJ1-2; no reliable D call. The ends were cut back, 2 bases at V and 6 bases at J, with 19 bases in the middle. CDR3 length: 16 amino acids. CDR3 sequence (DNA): TGTGCCAGCAGTTTATCTCCGGGAGGGTGGAAGAATGGCTACACCTTC. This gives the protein CASSLSPGGWKNGYTF.

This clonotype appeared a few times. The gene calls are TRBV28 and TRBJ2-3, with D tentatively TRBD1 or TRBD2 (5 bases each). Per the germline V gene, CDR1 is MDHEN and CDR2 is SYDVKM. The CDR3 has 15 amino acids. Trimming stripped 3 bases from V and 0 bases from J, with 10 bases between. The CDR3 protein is CASSLWGSSTDTQYF. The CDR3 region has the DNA TGTGCCAGCAGTTTGTGGGGGAGTAGCACAGATACGCAGTATTTT.

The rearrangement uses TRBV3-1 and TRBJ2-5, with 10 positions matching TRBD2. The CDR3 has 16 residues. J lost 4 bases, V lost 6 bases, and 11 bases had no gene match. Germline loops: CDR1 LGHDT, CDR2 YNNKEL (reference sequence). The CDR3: CASSHQSGGAGETQYF. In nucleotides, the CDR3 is TGTGCCAGCAGTCATCAAAGCGGGGGGGCCGGAGAGACCCAGTACTTC.

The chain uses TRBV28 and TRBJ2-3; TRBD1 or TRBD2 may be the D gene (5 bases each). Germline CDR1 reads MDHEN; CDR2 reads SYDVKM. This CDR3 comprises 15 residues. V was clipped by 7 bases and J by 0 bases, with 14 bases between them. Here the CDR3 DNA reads TGTGCCAGCACCCAGTCCCGGGACAGCACAGATACGCAGTATTTT. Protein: CASTQSRDSTDTQYF.

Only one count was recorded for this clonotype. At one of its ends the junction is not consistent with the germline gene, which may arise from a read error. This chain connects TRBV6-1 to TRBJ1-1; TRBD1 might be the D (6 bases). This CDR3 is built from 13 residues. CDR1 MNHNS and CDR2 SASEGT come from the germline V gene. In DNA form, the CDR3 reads TGTGCCAGAAAACCGTTACAGGGCTCCGAATCTGTCTTT. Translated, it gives CARKPLQGSESVF.

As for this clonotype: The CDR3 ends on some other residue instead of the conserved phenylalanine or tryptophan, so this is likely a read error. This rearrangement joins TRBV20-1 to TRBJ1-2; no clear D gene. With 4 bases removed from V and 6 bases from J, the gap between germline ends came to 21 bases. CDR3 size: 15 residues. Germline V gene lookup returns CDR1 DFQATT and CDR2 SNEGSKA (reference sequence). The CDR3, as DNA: TGCAGTGCTAAACTGATCGGCAGGACTACGGATGGCTACACCCTC. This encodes CSAKLIGRTTDGYTL.

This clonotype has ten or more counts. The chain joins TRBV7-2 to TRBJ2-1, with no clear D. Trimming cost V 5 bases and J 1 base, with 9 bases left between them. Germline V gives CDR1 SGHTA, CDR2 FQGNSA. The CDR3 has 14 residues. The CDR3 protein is CASSRVGSYNEQFF. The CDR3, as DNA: TGTGCCAGCAGCCGCGTCGGGTCCTACAATGAGCAGTTCTTC.

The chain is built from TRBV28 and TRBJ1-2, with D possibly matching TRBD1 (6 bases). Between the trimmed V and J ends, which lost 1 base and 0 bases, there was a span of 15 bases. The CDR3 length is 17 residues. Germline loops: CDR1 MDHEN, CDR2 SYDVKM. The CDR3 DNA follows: TGTGCCAGCAGTTTATTAACCGGACAGCTCACTAACTATGGCTACACCTTC. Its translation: CASSLLTGQLTNYGYTF.

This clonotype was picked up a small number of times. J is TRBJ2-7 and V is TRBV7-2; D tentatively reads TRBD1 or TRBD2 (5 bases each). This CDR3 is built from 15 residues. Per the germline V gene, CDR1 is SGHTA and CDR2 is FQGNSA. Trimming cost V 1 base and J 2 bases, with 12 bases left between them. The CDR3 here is CASSLERGNPYEQYF. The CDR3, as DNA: TGTGCCAGCAGCTTAGAGAGGGGAAACCCCTACGAGCAGTACTTC.

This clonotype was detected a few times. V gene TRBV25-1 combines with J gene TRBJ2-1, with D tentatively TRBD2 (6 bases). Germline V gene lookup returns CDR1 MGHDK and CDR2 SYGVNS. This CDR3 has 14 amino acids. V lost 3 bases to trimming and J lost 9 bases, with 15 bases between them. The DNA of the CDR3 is TGTGCCAGCAGTGACAGGGTTGATAGCGGTGAGCAGTTCTTC. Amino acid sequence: CASSDRVDSGEQFF.

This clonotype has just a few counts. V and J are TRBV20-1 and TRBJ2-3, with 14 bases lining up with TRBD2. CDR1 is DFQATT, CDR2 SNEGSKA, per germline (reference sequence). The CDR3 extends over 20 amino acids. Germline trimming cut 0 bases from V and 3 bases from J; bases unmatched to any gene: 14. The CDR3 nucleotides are TGCAGTGCTAGAGATCGGGGGGAAGGGACTAGCGGGAGAAGGACAGATACGCAGTATTTT. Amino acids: CSARDRGEGTSGRRTDTQYF.